This T cell receptor beta chain was recovered during a study of blood T cell repertoires in COVID-19. Methods used by the authors: Nucleated cell number was recorded as an estimate derived from reference gene primer amplification. Profiled with immunoSEQ multiplex PCR; TCRdb holds only in-frame clones, not every one. V and J calls and clone size are copied from that table; D and trimming were computed from the DNA. Of some 130,000 clones listed, about 91% are singletons. The CDR3 is 14 residues long. Germline assignment: CDR1 SEHNR and CDR2 FQNEAQ (reference sequence). The V end was cut by 1 base, the J end by 2 bases, with 8 bases between.

This receptor was taken from a man aged 50-59 years with acute or convalescent COVID-19. This rearrangement joins TRBV7-9 to TRBJ1-1, with D hard to call. The specimen was peripheral blood. Here the CDR3 reads CASSLVGGNTEAFF. CDR3 coding DNA: TGTGCCAGCAGCTTAGTTGGCGGTAACACTGAAGCTTTCTTT.